Below are 30 T cell receptor beta chains sequenced from a single sample in a study of beta chain features in type 1 diabetes. Whole-study results and caveats: There was a moderate but significant shortening of TCRB CDR3s in all four CD4+ subsets of Type 1 diabetes patients.

Sequenced material consisted of expressed TCRB transcripts (all of the isolated RNA was reverse transcribed). Profiling relied on immunoSEQ multiplex PCR, and the TCRdb table lists in-frame clones only, not all of them. The sample holds 600,000 or so clones; about 14% are singletons and the top ten take 0.035% to 0.045%. These receptors' antigens are unknown. Material for sequencing was naive CD4+ T cells from blood. These receptors were obtained from a young man with type 1 diabetes.

The gene calls are TRBV6-5 and TRBJ2-4; D is unresolved. There are 16 residues in the CDR3. The germline V gene has CDR1 MNHEY and CDR2 SVGAGI. The germline V and J ends were trimmed by 0 bases and 1 base, with 10 bases remaining between them. This CDR3 is CASSYSTRPAKNIQYF. In DNA form, the CDR3 reads TGTGCCAGCAGTTACTCAACACGACCCGCCAAAAACATTCAGTACTTC.

The chain carries TRBV9 and TRBJ2-1, with D perhaps matching TRBD2 (6 bases). The CDR3 is 17 amino acids. Germline loops: CDR1 SGDLS, CDR2 YYNGEE. V was pared by 0 bases and J by 0 bases, with 13 bases between. The CDR3: CASSVGVDGSSYNEQFF. The CDR3, as DNA: TGTGCCAGCAGCGTAGGGGTCGACGGGAGCTCCTACAATGAGCAGTTCTTC.

This chain links TRBV14 with TRBJ2-5, with TRBD1 as a possible D gene (5 bases). CDR3 length: 12 residues. Germline-derived CDR1 and CDR2 are SGHDN and FVKESK. Trimming left V 3 bases short and J 5 bases short, with 7 bases between. The CDR3 here is CASSHQGETQYF. The CDR3 bases are TGTGCCAGCAGCCACCAGGGTGAGACCCAGTACTTC.

This clone was detected only a few times. Written as DNA, the CDR3 is TGTGCCTGGACATTCGGGCTGGGCACTGAAGCTTTCTTT. Its protein product is CAWTFGLGTEAFF. The chain couples TRBV30 to TRBJ1-1; D is unresolved. Between the trimmed V and J ends, which lost 4 bases and 4 bases, there was a span of 13 bases. Germline CDR1 and CDR2: GTSNPN and SVGIG (reference sequence). The CDR3 extends over 13 amino acids.

The genes are TRBV6-6 and TRBJ2-7; TRBD2 matches 11 bases. Trimming at V came to 8 bases and at J to 3 bases, leaving 6 bases not matched to a gene. The CDR3 contains 14 residues. CDR1 is MNHNY and CDR2 is SVGAGI in the germline V gene (reference sequence). This chain's CDR3 is CASDASGRFYEQYF. The CDR3 coding sequence is TGTGCCAGCGACGCTAGCGGGAGGTTCTACGAGCAGTACTTC.

The chain uses TRBV5-4 and TRBJ2-2; 8 bases are a match to TRBD2. Trimming cost V 4 bases and J 3 bases; bases outside gene matches: 2. This CDR3 spans 14 amino acids. Germline CDR1 and CDR2: SGHNT and YYREEE (reference sequence). CDR3 residues: CASSPGGYTGELFF. DNA for the CDR3: TGTGCCAGCAGCCCGGGGGGGTACACCGGGGAGCTGTTTTTT.

In its sample, this clone was seen a few times. V gene TRBV30 combines with J gene TRBJ1-1; no clear D gene. The ends were cut back, 5 bases at V and 1 base at J, with 5 bases in the middle. CDR1 GTSNPN and CDR2 SVGIG come from the germline V gene (reference sequence). This CDR3 region has 11 residues. The CDR3 region is CAWATNTEAFF. CDR3 nucleotide sequence: TGTGCCTGGGCAACGAACACTGAAGCTTTCTTT.

V and J are TRBV9 and TRBJ2-5; D is ambiguous. The length of the CDR3 is 14 residues. Germline V lookup: CDR1 SGDLS, CDR2 YYNGEE. V shed 2 bases and J shed 5 bases, with 13 bases lying between them. DNA for the CDR3: TGTGCCAGCAGCGTCCTCCCAGTAGGCGAGACCCAGTACTTC. Translated, it gives CASSVLPVGETQYF.

The V call is TRBV7-2, the J call TRBJ2-7; TRBD1 matches at 9 bases. J lost 2 bases, V lost 7 bases, and 6 bases had no gene match. The CDR3 is 14 residues long. Germline V lookup: CDR1 SGHTA, CDR2 FQGNSA. CDR3 loop: CASTPTGGPYEQYF. The CDR3 DNA is TGTGCCAGCACCCCGACAGGGGGGCCCTACGAGCAGTACTTC.

This clone was seen a handful of times. The CDR3 spells CAWRALAGSQYNEQFF. CDR3 in DNA: TGTGCCTGGAGGGCCTTAGCGGGGTCGCAATACAATGAGCAGTTCTTC. The chain carries TRBV30 and TRBJ2-1; 8 nucleotides align to TRBD2. The CDR3 has 16 residues. With 3 bases clipped from V and 4 bases from J, the junction kept 11 bases outside the gene matches. Germline V gene lookup returns CDR1 GTSNPN and CDR2 SVGIG (reference sequence).

The chain joins TRBV7-9 to TRBJ2-1; 7 bases line up with TRBD2. Germline V CDR1 and CDR2: SEHNR, FQNEAQ (reference sequence). V shed 4 bases, J shed 10 bases, and the junction held 4 bases outside the gene matches. This CDR3 region has 12 residues. This chain's CDR3 is CASSSEGGEQFF. For the CDR3, the DNA is TGTGCCAGCAGCTCCGAGGGAGGGGAGCAGTTCTTC.

This clone was detected only a few times. V usage is TRBV4-3 and J usage is TRBJ2-3, with a tentative D call TRBD2 (5 bases). Trimming took 7 bases from V and 6 from J, leaving 23 bases between them. Germline lookup yields CDR1 LGHNA and CDR2 YSLEER. This CDR3 region has 16 residues. CDR3 protein: CASTQDVATPWDTQYF. In nucleotides, the CDR3 is TGCGCCAGCACCCAGGACGTAGCGACCCCATGGGATACGCAGTATTTT.

This clone was found a few times. This rearrangement joins TRBV21-1 to TRBJ2-6; the DNA was not used to check the table's D call, TRBD1. TRBV21-1 is marked as a pseudogene. The CDR3 extends over 15 amino acids. The CDR3 bases are TGTGCCAGCATCGTGACAGGGGATGGGGCCAACGTCCTGACTTTC. It codes for CASIVTGDGANVLTF.

CDR3 sequence (DNA): TGTGCCAGCAGTTACTCCGGGGCTGGCTACACCTTC. It codes for CASSYSGAGYTF. V gene TRBV6-5 combines with J gene TRBJ1-2, with D possibly TRBD1 on 5 matching bases. The CDR3 runs 12 residues. CDR1 is MNHEY and CDR2 is SVGAGI in the germline V gene. The ends were cut back, 0 bases at V and 7 bases at J, with 6 bases in the middle.

The V gene is TRBV5-6, the J gene TRBJ1-1; no clear D. In germline, CDR1 is SGHDT, CDR2 YYEEEE. V was trimmed by 2 bases and J by 8 bases, leaving 13 bases between them. The CDR3 sequence is 13 residues long. CDR3 protein: CASSFLGESEAFF. The CDR3 DNA follows: TGTGCCAGCAGCTTTCTCGGAGAGTCGGAAGCTTTCTTT. Using reference TRBV5-6 and TRBJ1-1 for the parts outside the CDR3, the full variable domain is DAGVTQSPTHLIKTRGQQVTLRCSPKSGHDTVSWYQQALGQGPQFIFQYYEEEERQRGNFPDRFSGHQFPNYSSELNVNALLLGDSALYLCASSFLGESEAFFGQGTRLTVV.

The chain combines TRBV11-2 with TRBJ2-4; D may be TRBD1 (5 bases). Trimming cost V 3 bases and J 9 bases, with 12 bases left between them. The CDR3 runs to 13 residues. Germline assignment: CDR1 SGHAT and CDR2 FQNNGV. CDR3 DNA: TGTGCCAGCAGCTTTCCCCAGGGTAGCATTCAGTACTTC. It specifies CASSFPQGSIQYF.

The table lists this clone with a few counts. The chain joins TRBV4-3 to TRBJ2-3; perhaps D is TRBD1 or TRBD2 (5 bases each). The germline V gene encodes CDR1 LGHNA and CDR2 YSLEER. The CDR3 runs 15 residues. V was shortened by 3 bases and J by 4 bases, with 14 bases between the two germline ends. The CDR3 region has the DNA TGCGCCAGCAGCCACCGGGCTCAGGGACCAGATACGCAGTATTTT. Its protein is CASSHRAQGPDTQYF.

The J gene is TRBJ2-1, the V gene TRBV30, with a possible D match to TRBD1 (6 bases). V gave up 2 bases and J gave up 3 bases, with 11 bases separating them. The CDR3 extends over 14 amino acids. CDR1 is GTSNPN, CDR2 SVGIG, per germline (reference sequence). Written as DNA, the CDR3 is TGTGCCTGGAGTAGGGGACACGGCTACAATGAGCAGTTCTTC. It yields the protein CAWSRGHGYNEQFF.

The chain has TRBV27 and TRBJ2-2; 7 bases are a match to TRBD1. This CDR3 has 15 amino acids. V lost 5 bases to trimming and J lost 4 bases; unmatched junction nucleotides: 7. The germline V gene encodes CDR1 MNHEY and CDR2 SMNVEV (reference sequence). The CDR3 spells CASSTGTAPTGELFF. The CDR3 DNA reads TGTGCCAGCAGTACCGGGACAGCACCCACCGGGGAGCTGTTTTTT.

This clone was recorded a few times. The CDR3: CASSEILAGGPYNEQFF. The DNA for the CDR3 is TGTGCCAGCAGTGAGATCCTAGCGGGAGGGCCTTACAATGAGCAGTTCTTC. The chain couples TRBV6-1 to TRBJ2-1; 12 bases agree with TRBD2. V was clipped by 3 bases and J by 4 bases; unmatched bases: 7. The CDR3 has 17 residues. The germline gives CDR1 MNHNS, CDR2 SASEGT.

This chain connects TRBV4-2 to TRBJ2-3, with D hard to call. The CDR3 is made up of 16 amino acids. Germline assignment: CDR1 LGHNA and CDR2 YNFKEQ. V shed 0 bases and J shed 6 bases, with 16 bases lying between them. The CDR3 reads CASSQESGSLADTQYF. Here the CDR3 DNA reads TGTGCCAGCAGCCAAGAATCTGGGTCCCTGGCCGATACGCAGTATTTT.

V usage is TRBV5-4 and J usage is TRBJ2-7, with TRBD1 matching over 10 bases. The CDR3 sequence is 14 residues long. Germline assignment: CDR1 SGHNT and CDR2 YYREEE (reference sequence). After removal of 4 bases from V and 7 bases from J, the junction contained 8 bases not matched to a gene. The CDR3 region has the DNA TGTGCCAGCAGCCCGGGACAGGGGCCGGGTGAGCAGTACTTC. This codes for CASSPGQGPGEQYF.

This sequence joins TRBV7-6 and TRBJ2-1; 14 bases align to TRBD2. The CDR3 consists of 15 residues. From germline, CDR1 is SGHVS and CDR2 FNYEAQ. The V segment lost 4 bases and the J segment 7 bases; nucleotides outside the gene matches: 3. Here the CDR3 DNA reads TGTGCCAGCAGCTCCGGGACTAGCGGGAGAAATGAGCAGTTCTTC. Translating gives CASSSGTSGRNEQFF.

V usage is TRBV5-4 and J usage is TRBJ2-3, with D unclear. CDR1 and CDR2 (germline): SGHNT, YYREEE (reference sequence). The CDR3 is 15 amino acids. V was shortened by 0 bases and J by 2 bases, with 10 bases between the two germline ends. The CDR3 is CASSLGSTYTDTQYF. Written as DNA, the CDR3 is TGTGCCAGCAGCTTGGGCTCGACTTACACAGATACGCAGTATTTT.

This clone was counted only a few times. The V gene is TRBV2, the J gene TRBJ1-1, with D hard to call. Trimming took off 5 bases at V and 0 bases at J, with 7 bases between the two ends. Germline assignment: CDR1 SNHLY and CDR2 FYNNEI. The CDR3 consists of 13 residues. The CDR3 protein is CASSTNLNTEAFF. CDR3 DNA: TGTGCCAGCAGTACAAACCTGAACACTGAAGCTTTCTTT.

The chain joins TRBV28 to TRBJ2-7, with unresolved D. The CDR3 has 13 residues. V dropped 1 base and J dropped 3 bases, with 7 bases sitting between them. Germline V gene sequence: CDR1 MDHEN, CDR2 SYDVKM. Here the CDR3 reads CASSLSQNYEQYF. The CDR3 region has the DNA TGTGCCAGCAGTTTATCACAGAACTACGAGCAGTACTTC.

The gene calls are TRBV30 and TRBJ1-5; possibly TRBD1 for D (5 bases). The germline gives CDR1 GTSNPN, CDR2 SVGIG (reference sequence). Trimming pared 3 bases from V and 2 bases from J, leaving 14 bases between. The CDR3 covers 15 residues. In nucleotides, the CDR3 is TGTGCCTGGAGGCAGCCCAGAGGGGGCAATCAGCCCCAGCATTTT. It specifies CAWRQPRGGNQPQHF.

This clone was counted between two and nine times. V usage is TRBV29-1 and J usage is TRBJ1-1; TRBD1 aligns across 10 bases. Germline V gives CDR1 SQVTM, CDR2 ANQGSEA. The CDR3 is 14 amino acids. V trimming: 7 bases; J trimming: 0 bases; junction bases outside the gene matches: 5. CDR3 coding DNA: TGCAGCGCCAGACAGGGGGCAATGAACACTGAAGCTTTCTTT. Translating gives CSARQGAMNTEAFF.

This rearrangement joins TRBV14 to TRBJ2-2; 7 nucleotides align to TRBD1. The CDR3 consists of 15 residues. V lost 4 bases, J lost 5 bases, and 7 bases stayed unmatched. The germline V gene has CDR1 SGHDN and CDR2 FVKESK. The CDR3 DNA is TGTGCCAGCAGCCCGACCTCGGGACAGACCGGGGAGCTGTTTTTT. Translation: CASSPTSGQTGELFF.

The chain recombines TRBV4-3 with TRBJ2-1; D may match TRBD1 or TRBD2 (5 bases each). CDR1 and CDR2 (germline): LGHNA, YSLEER. CDR3 length: 13 amino acids. Trimming removed 0 bases at V and 10 bases at J, with 10 bases between. The DNA of the CDR3 is TGCGCCAGCAGCCAAGATTATTGGGGGGAGCAGTTCTTC. It translates to CASSQDYWGEQFF.